The present T cell receptor beta chain was sequenced within a study of blood T cell repertoires in COVID-19 (dated by TCRdb to the early 2020s). For the study in its entirety: Samples covering the acute and convalescent phases of COVID-19 were provided by collaborators in the United States, Italy and Spain. Sample metadata almost always included a de-identified subject ID, COVID-19 status, age in years and sex. Where available, HLA class I and class II types were obtained from metadata supplied by the sample provider rather than from assay-based typing. The repertoires were released in a freely available public database intended as a resource for research on the immune response to SARS-CoV-2. The material from the prospective study consisted of cDNA or gDNA derived from T cells, B-cell-depleted T cells, or PBMCs. Samples were obtained from the ongoing ImmuneRACE study (first 160 participants) and from approximately 1,200 subjects provided by 6 global collaborators. Deeply sampled blood TCRbeta repertoires from subjects exposed to, actively infected with, or recovered from COVID-19 were included in the dataset.

From the germline V gene, CDR1 is ENHRY and CDR2 is SYGVKD. V and J are truncated by 3 bases and 4 bases respectively, leaving an intervening sequence of 2 bases. The CDR3 measures 11 amino acids from cysteine to phenylalanine. The read is trimmed to its CDR3 DNA, 33 bases read in frame from base 1. The immunoSEQ Assay, a bias-controlled multiplex PCR, was used to amplify TCRbeta CDR3 regions from genomic DNA. Regarding the original processing steps: Nucleated cell counts per sample were estimated from amplification of reference gene primers within the assay. To quantify the absolute abundance of each unique TCRbeta CDR3 rearrangement, sequence reads were collapsed and filtered. For each sample, productive Simpson clonality was calculated by taking the square root of Simpson's diversity index across productive rearrangements. TCRdb's version of the immuneACCESS table is confined to in-frame rearrangements and falls short of the full clone set. An unresolved V gene accounts for under half of the shortfall where checked; the remainder is of unknown origin. V, J and clone size are those of that table, while D and trimming were read from the DNA. In this sample the table shows roughly 250,000 clones, about nine tenths of which occur a single time. The ten largest clones capture just over 7% of the sample.

A second Seattle source provided samples from volunteer blood donors who had recovered from COVID-19. Whole blood was collected in K2EDTA tubes by collaborating institutions according to the institutions' own protocols. Collaborator samples were shipped for TCRbeta analysis as frozen whole blood, isolated PBMCs, or DNA extracted from either sample type. The study at large found these results: The quantity of clinical and demographic metadata differed by source and by participant and was supplied without curation.

For this clone: No cognate antigen has been identified for it. Per-nucleotide qualities are absent, and no much larger clonotype sits a single base away.

This clonotype was sampled from a man aged 55 to 70 who had recovered from COVID-19. The V and J genes are TRBV10-3 and TRBJ2-3; the D gene identity is not certain. The material sequenced was peripheral blood. CDR3 reads: CAISDADTQYF. The DNA sequence is TGTGCCATCAGTGACGCAGATACGCAGTATTTT.